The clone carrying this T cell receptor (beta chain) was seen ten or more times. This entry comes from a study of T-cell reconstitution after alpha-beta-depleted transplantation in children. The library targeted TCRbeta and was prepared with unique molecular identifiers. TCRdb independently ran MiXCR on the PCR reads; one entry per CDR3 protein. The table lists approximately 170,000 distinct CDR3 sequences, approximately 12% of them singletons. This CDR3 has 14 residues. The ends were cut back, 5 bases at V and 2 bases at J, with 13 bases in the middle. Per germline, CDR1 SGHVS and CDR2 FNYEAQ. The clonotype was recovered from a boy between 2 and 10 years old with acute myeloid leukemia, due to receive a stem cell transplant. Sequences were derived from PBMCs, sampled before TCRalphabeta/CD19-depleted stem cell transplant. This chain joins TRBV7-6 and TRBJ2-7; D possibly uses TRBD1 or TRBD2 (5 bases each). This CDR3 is CASSPGTETYEQYF. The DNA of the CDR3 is TGTGCCAGCAGCCCCGGGACCGAGACCTACGAGCAGTACTTC. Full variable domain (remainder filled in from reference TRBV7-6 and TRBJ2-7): GAGVSQSPRYKVTKRGQDVALRCDPISGHVSLYWYRQALGQGPEFLTYFNYEAQQDKSGLPNDRFSAERPEGSISTLTIQRTEQRDSAMYRCASSPGTETYEQYFGPGTRLTVT.